The clone carrying this T cell receptor beta chain is medium-sized within its sample. This CDR3 comprises 15 residues. Germline V gene data show CDR1 as SGHVS and CDR2 as FNYEAQ. V lost 5 bases and J lost 4; bases outside the gene matches: 7. The template for TCR beta VDJ and CDR3 sequence profiling was genomic DNA. MiXCR, run by TCRdb on the reads, gives a single entry per CDR3 protein. The table has about 200,000 distinct CDR3 sequences, 50% to 70% seen once. For sequencing, patients were chosen who had shown expansion of CD8+CD57+ cells by flow cytometry. All patients were therapy-naive when blood was sampled. The data stem from a study of CD8+CD57+ T cells in acquired aplastic anemia. Study-level information: On average, sorted CD4+ and CD8+ cells gave approximately 3.1 ug of DNA.

The genes are TRBV7-6 and TRBJ2-1; TRBD1 aligns across 8 bases. The TCR sequence derives from a human donor with aplastic anemia. The source material was sorted CD4+, CD8+, or CD8+CD57+ T cells (not recorded which) from PBMCs. The CDR3 is CASSDGTGPYNEQFF. The CDR3 region has the DNA TGTGCCAGCAGCGATGGGACAGGCCCTTACAATGAGCAGTTCTTC.